This T cell receptor (beta chain) was profiled in a study of Ad26.COV2.S vaccination and SARS-CoV-2 variants. General study points: Responses of T cells in total may have been underestimated by the TCR breadth and depth analyses. Individuals receiving vaccine had higher spike-specific TCR breadth than placebo recipients did. Similar non-spike TCR breadth was seen in vaccine and placebo recipients.

Method: immunoSEQ multiplex PCR; TCRdb's copy keeps in-frame clones and lacks some. The sample holds approximately 340,000 clones, about 90% seen once. About this clone itself: The antigen is undetermined.

The CDR3 is 16 residues long. Trimming shortened V by 1 base and J by 0 bases, and 12 bases separated the two germline ends. CDR1 and CDR2 from the germline V gene are MGHRA and YSYEKL. The receptor's source is a human donor who had recovered from COVID-19. The chain has TRBV4-1 and TRBJ2-5; D not resolved. Specimen: peripheral blood, collected after recovery from COVID-19. The CDR3 nucleotides are TGCGCCAGCAGCCAAGCCCTGATCAAGTACCAAGAGACCCAGTACTTC. Amino acid sequence: CASSQALIKYQETQYF.